The next 12 T cell receptor beta chains were all read from a single sample in a study of Tregs in tolerant kidney transplant recipients. The method was immunoSEQ multiplex PCR; TCRdb's version includes in-frame clones alone and lacks a portion of them. Found here are roughly 66,000 clones, about nine tenths of them singletons; the top ten hold approximately 9.9%. The sample here was CD8+ T cells from blood, taken before the transplant. These receptors all stem from a human donor who received a combined kidney and bone marrow transplant.

The CDR3 reads CASVSSISYEQYF. CDR3 nucleotide sequence: TGTGCTAGTGTTTCTAGTATATCCTACGAGCAGTACTTC. The chain recombines TRBV12-5 with TRBJ2-7; D remains unclear. The CDR3 consists of 13 residues. V lost 7 bases, J lost 1 base, and 11 bases lay in between. Germline V gene lookup returns CDR1 LGHNT and CDR2 FRNRAP.

CDR3 loop: CASSRGGEYEQYF. Written as DNA, the CDR3 is TGCGCCAGCAGCAGGGGAGGCGAATACGAGCAGTACTTC. The genes are TRBV4-1 and TRBJ2-5, with a tentative D call TRBD2 (6 bases). The tail of the sequence fits TRBJ2-7 better, so the J call may be wrong. CDR1 and CDR2 from the germline V gene are MGHRA and YSYEKL. The CDR3 runs to 13 residues.

The rearrangement uses TRBV5-1 and TRBJ2-5, with 7 positions matching TRBD2. The germline gives CDR1 SGHRS, CDR2 YFSETQ. The CDR3 is 14 amino acids. V trimming: 2 bases; J trimming: 1 base; junction bases outside the gene matches: 2. CDR3 sequence: CASSFGGGQETQYF. The CDR3 DNA sequence: TGCGCCAGCAGCTTTGGGGGGGGCCAAGAGACCCAGTACTTC.

The rearrangement uses TRBV9 and TRBJ2-1, with D unclear. Germline-derived CDR1 and CDR2 are SGDLS and YYNGEE. Between the trimmed V and J ends, which lost 3 bases and 8 bases, there was a span of 9 bases. The CDR3 has 12 amino acids. CDR3: CASSGSNDEQFF. CDR3 DNA: TGTGCCAGCAGCGGTAGCAACGATGAGCAGTTCTTC.

V and J are TRBV2 and TRBJ1-4; a possible D gene is TRBD1 (5 bases). Trimming took off 8 bases at V and 7 bases at J, with 8 bases between the two ends. Per germline, CDR1 SNHLY and CDR2 FYNNEI. The CDR3 is 11 amino acids. The CDR3 DNA reads as TGTGCCAGCGCGGGGGGTGAAAAACTGTTTTTT. Translating it yields CASAGGEKLFF. The variable domain in full, with the rest retrieved from reference TRBV2 and TRBJ1-4, is EPEVTQTPSHQVTQMGQEVILRCVPISNHLYFYWYRQILGQKVEFLVSFYNNEISEKSEIFDDQFSVERPDGSNFTLKIRSTKLEDSAMYFCASAGGEKLFFGSGTQLSVL.

V gene TRBV7-9 combines with J gene TRBJ2-7; 7 bases align to TRBD1. CDR1 and CDR2 (germline): SEHNR, FQNEAQ (reference sequence). Trimming cost V 6 bases and J 4 bases; bases outside gene matches: 12. The CDR3 is made up of 15 amino acids. As DNA, the CDR3 is TGTGCCAGCAGTTCCCTGGGACAGTTGGTTTACGAGCAGTACTTC. As protein: CASSSLGQLVYEQYF.

The rearrangement joins TRBV2 to TRBJ2-7, with D possibly TRBD1 on 5 matching bases. The V gene lost 5 bases and the J gene lost 4 bases, with 12 bases spanning the gap. Germline V CDR1 and CDR2: SNHLY, FYNNEI. CDR3 length: 13 residues. CDR3 nucleotides: TGTGCCAGCAGTCTCTTCCCAGGGTACGAGCAGTACTTC. It is translated as CASSLFPGYEQYF. Filled out from reference TRBV2 and TRBJ2-7, the complete variable domain reads EPEVTQTPSHQVTQMGQEVILRCVPISNHLYFYWYRQILGQKVEFLVSFYNNEISEKSEIFDDQFSVERPDGSNFTLKIRSTKLEDSAMYFCASSLFPGYEQYFGPGTRLTVT.

In the case of this clone: The same CDR3 is also encoded by other DNA sequences in this sample. This chain joins TRBV7-9 and TRBJ2-7; D not certain. Trimming left V 3 bases short and J 3 bases short, with 6 bases between. The CDR3 is 12 residues long. In germline, CDR1 is SEHNR, CDR2 FQNEAQ (reference sequence). In DNA form, the CDR3 reads TGTGCCAGCAGCTTGGGCGTCTACGAGCAGTACTTC. Translation: CASSLGVYEQYF.

This clone was counted a single time. The chain couples TRBV7-7 to TRBJ2-5; 8 bases agree with TRBD2. CDR3 length: 16 residues. Per germline, CDR1 SSHAT and CDR2 FNYEAQ (reference sequence). The J segment lost 2 bases and the V segment lost 5 bases, leaving 10 bases of the junction unmatched. The CDR3 protein is CASSVSVSGTQETQYF. In nucleotides, the CDR3 is TGTGCCAGCAGCGTCTCCGTTAGCGGGACACAAGAGACCCAGTACTTC.

The V call is TRBV27, the J call TRBJ1-2; D ambiguous. Trimming took 2 bases from V and 0 from J, leaving 13 bases between them. The CDR3 consists of 16 residues. Germline V CDR1 and CDR2: MNHEY, SMNVEV (reference sequence). The CDR3 sequence: CASSLVPLSSNYGYTF. The CDR3 DNA is TGTGCCAGCAGTTTAGTCCCGCTGAGTTCTAACTATGGCTACACCTTC.

The gene calls are TRBV10-3 and TRBJ2-7; D gene unclear. Trimming left V 8 bases short and J 1 base short, with 18 bases between. The CDR3 runs to 15 residues. Germline CDR1 and CDR2: ENHRY and SYGVKD. DNA of the CDR3: TGTGCCATCGGGTCTGAGGCACCACGATCCTACGAGCAGTACTTC. This sequence encodes CAIGSEAPRSYEQYF.

The J gene is TRBJ1-2, the V gene TRBV13; 8 bases match TRBD1. Trimming at V came to 0 bases and at J to 4 bases, leaving 7 bases not matched to a gene. CDR3 length: 16 amino acids. Per the germline V gene, CDR1 is PRHDT and CDR2 is FYEKMQ (reference sequence). CDR3: CASSLGLDRVVYGYTF. Written as DNA, the CDR3 is TGTGCCAGCAGCTTAGGCCTGGACAGGGTGGTCTATGGCTACACCTTC.